This passage covers 27 T cell receptor beta chains from one sample sequenced in a study of cytomegalovirus exposure and HLA in healthy donors. Both 60 Vbeta primers and 13 Jbeta primers went into the PCR. TCRdb's copy holds only in-frame clones and misses some; the assay was immunoSEQ multiplex PCR. The repertoire holds roughly 120,000 clones, with around 80% as singletons. Sequenced: PBMCs. These receptors were taken from a man between 25 and 39 years old in good health and CMV-seropositive.

This clone was detected a few times. The genes are TRBV6-1 and TRBJ2-7, with D possibly being TRBD1 (5 bases). The germline gives CDR1 MNHNS, CDR2 SASEGT. Deletions cut 2 bases from V and 2 bases from J, with 7 bases between. The CDR3 runs 13 residues. In DNA, the CDR3 is TGTGCCAGCAGTGAACAGGGAACCTACGAGCAGTACTTC. Its protein product is CASSEQGTYEQYF.

This sequence joins TRBV18 and TRBJ2-7, with 11 bases that match TRBD2. V trimming: 2 bases; J trimming: 1 base; junction bases outside the gene matches: 4. Germline values: CDR1 KGHSH, CDR2 LQKENI. This CDR3 is 16 amino acids long. CDR3 sequence reads: CASSPGGTSGSYEQYF. CDR3 bases: TGTGCCAGCTCACCAGGGGGGACTAGCGGTTCCTACGAGCAGTACTTC.

The rearrangement links TRBV5-6 to TRBJ2-5; D perhaps matches TRBD1 (6 bases). There are 13 residues in the CDR3. V was pared by 0 bases and J by 6 bases, with 9 bases between. Per the germline V gene, CDR1 is SGHDT and CDR2 is YYEEEE. CDR3 sequence reads: CASSLAGAKTQYF. Here the CDR3 DNA reads TGTGCCAGCAGCTTGGCAGGGGCGAAGACCCAGTACTTC.

The rearrangement uses TRBV28 and TRBJ1-2, with D uncertain. The CDR3 runs 11 residues. Per the germline V gene, CDR1 is MDHEN and CDR2 is SYDVKM. V lost 2 bases and J lost 5, with 3 bases in between. CDR3 DNA: TGTGCCAGCAGTTTACTTTATGGCTACACCTTC. Translation gives CASSLLYGYTF.

The J gene is TRBJ2-5, the V gene TRBV4-2, with 9 bases lining up with TRBD1. V shed 0 bases and J 4 bases; nucleotides not matched to a gene: 12. The CDR3 totals 18 residues. The germline gives CDR1 LGHNA, CDR2 YNFKEQ. The CDR3 is CASSQESMSGQGGETQYF. DNA of the CDR3: TGTGCCAGCAGCCAAGAATCTATGTCGGGACAGGGAGGAGAGACCCAGTACTTC.

The chain is built from TRBV19 and TRBJ2-7; 10 bases agree with TRBD2. V lost 3 bases and J lost 4; bases outside the gene matches: 9. CDR1 LNHDA and CDR2 SQIVND come from the germline V gene (reference sequence). The CDR3 extends over 16 amino acids. The CDR3: CASSIPQRGGRYEQYF. CDR3 nucleotide sequence: TGTGCCAGTAGTATTCCACAGCGGGGGGGCCGGTACGAGCAGTACTTC.

The rearrangement uses TRBV7-2 and TRBJ2-7, with a possible D match to TRBD2 (5 bases). This CDR3 contains 11 residues. In germline, CDR1 is SGHTA, CDR2 FQGNSA. V lost 5 bases to trimming and J lost 7 bases, with 9 bases between them. CDR3 loop: CASSRTFEQYF. The CDR3, as DNA: TGTGCCAGCAGCCGGACTTTTGAGCAGTACTTC.

The V gene is TRBV4-2, the J gene TRBJ2-5; TRBD2 might be the D (6 bases). CDR1 is LGHNA, CDR2 YNFKEQ, per germline. The CDR3 is made up of 14 amino acids. The germline V and J ends were trimmed by 0 bases and 2 bases, with 7 bases remaining between them. The DNA for the CDR3 is TGTGCCAGCAGCCAAGAGCGGGGTCAAGAGACCCAGTACTTC. This codes for CASSQERGQETQYF.

Remarks on this clone: The sample has other DNA sequences that encode this CDR3 too. J is TRBJ1-6 and V is TRBV4-3, with a possible D match to TRBD1 (5 bases). Germline-derived CDR1 and CDR2 are LGHNA and YSLEER. The CDR3 is 15 amino acids. Trimming pared 0 bases from V and 13 bases from J, leaving 16 bases between. This CDR3 reads CASSQDTGEESPLHF. CDR3 coding DNA: TGCGCCAGCAGCCAAGATACGGGGGAAGAATCGCCCCTCCACTTT.

The chain recombines TRBV6-6 with TRBJ1-1, with 9 bases that match TRBD1. The CDR3 extends over 15 amino acids. The J segment lost 2 bases and the V segment lost 6 bases, leaving 7 bases of the junction unmatched. CDR1 and CDR2 (germline): MNHNY, SVGAGI (reference sequence). The CDR3 here is CASRDTTGGNTEAFF. The CDR3 bases are TGTGCCAGCAGAGACACGACAGGGGGAAACACTGAAGCTTTCTTT.

The chain couples TRBV5-1 to TRBJ2-3, with TRBD1 matching over 11 bases. The CDR3 has 14 amino acids. The germline CDR1 and CDR2 sequences are SGHRS and YFSETQ. V shed 6 bases and J 4 bases; nucleotides not matched to a gene: 4. This CDR3 is CASTGQGASDTQYF. The CDR3 bases are TGCGCCAGCACCGGACAGGGGGCGTCAGATACGCAGTATTTT.

The V call is TRBV5-1, the J call TRBJ2-3; D possibly corresponds to TRBD1 (5 bases). Between the trimmed V and J ends, which lost 0 bases and 3 bases, there was a span of 5 bases. Per the germline V gene, CDR1 is SGHRS and CDR2 is YFSETQ. CDR3 size: 13 residues. The CDR3 DNA is TGCGCCAGCAGCTTGGAGGGGACAGATACGCAGTATTTT. Residues: CASSLEGTDTQYF. Complete variable domain (other parts from reference TRBV5-1 and TRBJ2-3): KAGVTQTPRYLIKTRGQQVTLSCSPISGHRSVSWYQQTPGQGLQFLFEYFSETQRNKGNFPGRFSGRQFSNSRSEMNVSTLELGDSALYLCASSLEGTDTQYFGPGTRLTVL.

The V and J genes are TRBV27 and TRBJ2-1; 7 positions match TRBD1. The trim removed 5 bases at V and 7 bases at J, leaving 2 bases unmatched. There are 12 residues in the CDR3. In germline, CDR1 is MNHEY, CDR2 SMNVEV (reference sequence). The CDR3 region has the DNA TGTGCCAGCAGTACACAGGGGAATGAGCAGTTCTTC. Its protein product is CASSTQGNEQFF.

J is TRBJ1-1 and V is TRBV14, with a tentative D call TRBD1 (5 bases). V was shortened by 2 bases and J by 1 base, with 5 bases between the two germline ends. The germline V gene encodes CDR1 SGHDN and CDR2 FVKESK. The CDR3 contains 13 residues. The CDR3 bases are TGTGCCAGCAGCCAACAGGGGAACACTGAAGCTTTCTTT. This translates into CASSQQGNTEAFF.

This clone was seen only a few times. The V and J genes are TRBV5-1 and TRBJ1-6, with 7 nucleotides matching TRBD1. In germline, CDR1 is SGHRS, CDR2 YFSETQ. This CDR3 is 15 amino acids long. With 0 bases clipped from V and 5 bases from J, the junction kept 2 bases outside the gene matches. CDR3 in DNA: TGCGCCAGCAGCTTGGTCGGGACAGATAATTCACCCCTCCACTTT. It yields the protein CASSLVGTDNSPLHF.

The chain joins TRBV7-2 to TRBJ2-3; 8 bases are a match to TRBD1. The V and J ends lost 3 bases and 5 bases, in that order; junction bases with no gene match: 7. The germline gives CDR1 SGHTA, CDR2 FQGNSA. The CDR3 has 15 residues. CDR3 in amino acids: CASSLTGEQGDTQYF. The CDR3 DNA reads TGTGCCAGCAGCTTGACAGGGGAACAGGGAGATACGCAGTATTTT.

CDR3 protein: CASSASYSAGHYNEQFF. Here the CDR3 DNA reads TGCGCCAGCAGCGCAAGCTACTCAGCGGGCCACTACAATGAGCAGTTCTTC. The rearrangement joins TRBV4-3 to TRBJ2-1, with a tentative D call TRBD2 (6 bases). Germline-derived CDR1 and CDR2 are LGHNA and YSLEER. V lost 5 bases and J 3 bases, leaving 20 bases between the germline ends. This CDR3 has 17 residues.

The chain carries TRBV4-2 and TRBJ2-2; no firm D call. Trimming took off 4 bases at V and 6 bases at J, with 21 bases between the two ends. CDR1 is LGHNA and CDR2 is YNFKEQ in the germline V gene. CDR3 size: 17 residues. The CDR3 reads CASSLSVMRPTAGELFF. In nucleotides, the CDR3 is TGTGCCAGCAGCCTTAGTGTCATGAGGCCCACGGCCGGGGAGCTGTTTTTT.

The chain is built from TRBV11-2 and TRBJ2-3; weak D call: TRBD2 (5 bases). V dropped 6 bases and J dropped 5 bases, with 12 bases sitting between them. The germline V gene has CDR1 SGHAT and CDR2 FQNNGV. The CDR3 is 13 residues long. CDR3 nucleotide sequence: TGTGCCAGCAGACTAGGGAGAATAGATACGCAGTATTTT. As protein: CASRLGRIDTQYF.

The rearrangement links TRBV19 to TRBJ2-1; TRBD2 aligns across 10 bases. The CDR3 has 16 residues. From germline, CDR1 is LNHDA and CDR2 SQIVND (reference sequence). With V trimmed by 7 bases and J by 4 bases, 10 bases remained unmatched. The DNA of the CDR3 is TGTGCCAGTAAGTTAGAAAGCGGGGGGGTTTACAATGAGCAGTTCTTC. Residues: CASKLESGGVYNEQFF. Together with reference TRBV19 and TRBJ2-1, the CDR3 gives the full variable domain: DGGITQSPKYLFRKEGQNVTLSCEQNLNHDAMYWYRQDPGQGLRLIYYSQIVNDFQKGDIAEGYSVSREKKESFPLTVTSAQKNPTAFYLCASKLESGGVYNEQFFGPGTRLTVL.

This clone is a singleton in its sample. The chain carries TRBV2 and TRBJ2-5; TRBD1 matches at 7 bases. This CDR3 contains 14 residues. Trimming took 6 bases from V and 2 from J; bases not matched to a gene: 6. Germline CDR1 and CDR2: SNHLY and FYNNEI. CDR3 amino acids: CASRREQGQETQYF. The CDR3 DNA follows: TGTGCCAGCAGAAGGGAACAGGGGCAAGAGACCCAGTACTTC.

The chain employs TRBV19 and TRBJ1-3; no clear D. CDR3 length equals 17 residues. Germline CDR1 LNHDA, CDR2 SQIVND (reference sequence). Trimming pared 1 base from V and 0 bases from J, leaving 13 bases between. The CDR3: CASSIALYSSSGNTIYF. CDR3 DNA: TGTGCCAGTAGTATAGCCCTCTACTCAAGCTCTGGAAACACCATATATTTT. The full variable domain, with the rest looked up from reference TRBV19 and TRBJ1-3, is DGGITQSPKYLFRKEGQNVTLSCEQNLNHDAMYWYRQDPGQGLRLIYYSQIVNDFQKGDIAEGYSVSREKKESFPLTVTSAQKNPTAFYLCASSIALYSSSGNTIYFGEGSWLTVV.

V and J are TRBV18 and TRBJ2-7; TRBD1 aligns across 7 bases. The junction had 8 bases not matched to a gene; V was cut back by 10 bases and J by 2 bases. This CDR3 contains 13 residues. Per germline, CDR1 KGHSH and CDR2 LQKENI. The CDR3: CATTGTETYEQYF. In DNA form, the CDR3 reads TGTGCCACCACCGGGACAGAGACCTACGAGCAGTACTTC.

The chain carries TRBV4-1 and TRBJ2-3, with 8 bases that match TRBD2. This CDR3 region has 14 residues. Germline CDR1 is MGHRA and CDR2 is YSYEKL. V lost 8 bases and J lost 1; bases outside the gene matches: 5. Here the CDR3 reads CASRAGGRTDTQYF. DNA of the CDR3: TGCGCCAGCCGGGCGGGGGGACGCACAGATACGCAGTATTTT.

The chain joins TRBV10-2 to TRBJ1-2, with TRBD1 matching 10 bases. Germline-derived CDR1 and CDR2 are WSHSY and SAAADI. With V trimmed by 7 bases and J by 1 base, 6 bases remained unmatched. The CDR3 is made up of 15 amino acids. CDR3 protein: CASIDRGPLNYGYTF. The DNA for the CDR3 is TGCGCCAGCATAGACAGGGGGCCGCTTAACTATGGCTACACCTTC.

The chain employs TRBV4-3 and TRBJ1-2; D ambiguous. Germline-derived CDR1 and CDR2 are LGHNA and YSLEER. This CDR3 comprises 14 residues. Trimming took 4 bases from V and 2 from J, leaving 11 bases between them. CDR3 sequence reads: CASSLERVNYGYTF. The CDR3 DNA sequence: TGCGCCAGCAGCCTGGAGAGGGTGAACTATGGCTACACCTTC.

The V call is TRBV5-4, the J call TRBJ1-1; possible D gene TRBD1, 6 bases. The CDR3 contains 14 residues. Germline CDR1 reads SGHNT; CDR2 reads YYREEE (reference sequence). The V gene lost 0 bases and the J gene lost 0 bases, with 6 bases spanning the gap. The CDR3 region is CASSLGQVNTEAFF. The CDR3 DNA sequence: TGTGCCAGCAGCTTGGGACAGGTGAACACTGAAGCTTTCTTT. The full variable domain, completed using reference TRBV5-4 and TRBJ1-1, is ETGVTQSPTHLIKTRGQQVTLRCSSQSGHNTVSWYQQALGQGPQFIFQYYREEENGRGNFPPRFSGLQFPNYSSELNVNALELDDSALYLCASSLGQVNTEAFFGQGTRLTVV.